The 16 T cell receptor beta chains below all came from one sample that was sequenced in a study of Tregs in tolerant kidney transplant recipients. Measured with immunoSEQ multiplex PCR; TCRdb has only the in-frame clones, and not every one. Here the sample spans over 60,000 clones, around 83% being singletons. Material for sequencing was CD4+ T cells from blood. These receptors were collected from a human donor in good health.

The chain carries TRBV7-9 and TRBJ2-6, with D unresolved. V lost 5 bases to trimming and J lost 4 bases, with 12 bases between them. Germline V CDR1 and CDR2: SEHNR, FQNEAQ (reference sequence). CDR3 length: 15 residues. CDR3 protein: CASSPESSGANVLTF. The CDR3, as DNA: TGTGCCAGCAGCCCCGAATCCTCCGGGGCCAACGTCCTGACTTTC.

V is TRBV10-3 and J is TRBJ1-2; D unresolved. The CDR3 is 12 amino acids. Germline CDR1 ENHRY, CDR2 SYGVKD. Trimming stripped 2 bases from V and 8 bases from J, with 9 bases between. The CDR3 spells CAISETEGGYTF. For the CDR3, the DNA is TGTGCCATCAGTGAGACAGAGGGAGGCTACACCTTC.

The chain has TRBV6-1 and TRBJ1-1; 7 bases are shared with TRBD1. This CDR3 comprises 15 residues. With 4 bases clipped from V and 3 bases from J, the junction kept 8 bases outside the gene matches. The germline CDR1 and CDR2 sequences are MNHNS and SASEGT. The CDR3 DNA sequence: TGTGCCAGCAGTGCCTCAGGGGGGGTGGACACTGAAGCTTTCTTT. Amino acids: CASSASGGVDTEAFF.

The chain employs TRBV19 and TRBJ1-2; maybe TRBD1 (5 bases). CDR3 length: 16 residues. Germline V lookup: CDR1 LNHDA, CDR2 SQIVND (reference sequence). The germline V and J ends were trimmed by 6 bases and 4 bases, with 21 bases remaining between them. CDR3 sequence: CASRGYHRGSRYGYTF. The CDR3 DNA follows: TGTGCCAGTAGGGGTTATCATAGGGGATCCCGCTATGGCTACACCTTC.

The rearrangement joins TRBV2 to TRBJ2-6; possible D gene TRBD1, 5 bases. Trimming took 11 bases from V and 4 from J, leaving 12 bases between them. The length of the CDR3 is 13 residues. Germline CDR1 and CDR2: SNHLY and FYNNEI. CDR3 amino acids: CAGNRPGANVLTF. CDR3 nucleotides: TGTGCCGGAAACAGGCCCGGGGCCAACGTCCTGACTTTC.

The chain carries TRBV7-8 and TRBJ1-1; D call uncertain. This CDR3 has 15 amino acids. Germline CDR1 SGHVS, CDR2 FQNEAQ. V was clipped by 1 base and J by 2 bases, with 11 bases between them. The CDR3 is CASSLVATENTEAFF. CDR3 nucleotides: TGTGCCAGCAGCTTAGTTGCCACAGAAAACACTGAAGCTTTCTTT.

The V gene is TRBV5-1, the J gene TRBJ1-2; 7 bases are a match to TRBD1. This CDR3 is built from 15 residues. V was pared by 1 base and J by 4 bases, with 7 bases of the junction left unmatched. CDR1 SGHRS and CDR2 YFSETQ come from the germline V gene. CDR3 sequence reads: CASSLTRGQSYGYTF. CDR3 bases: TGCGCCAGCAGCTTGACTAGGGGGCAAAGCTATGGCTACACCTTC.

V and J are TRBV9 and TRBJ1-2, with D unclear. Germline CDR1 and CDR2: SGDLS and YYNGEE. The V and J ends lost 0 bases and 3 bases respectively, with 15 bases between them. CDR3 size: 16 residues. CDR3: CASSVGGSRPDYGYTF. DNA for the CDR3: TGTGCCAGCAGCGTAGGCGGCTCGAGGCCAGACTATGGCTACACCTTC.

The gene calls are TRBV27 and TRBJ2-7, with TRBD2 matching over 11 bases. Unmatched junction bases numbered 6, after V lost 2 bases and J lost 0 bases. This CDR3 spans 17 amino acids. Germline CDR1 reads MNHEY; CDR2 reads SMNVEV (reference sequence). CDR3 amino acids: CASSLSTSGSHSYEQYF. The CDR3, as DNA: TGTGCCAGCAGTTTAAGCACTAGCGGGAGCCACTCCTACGAGCAGTACTTC.

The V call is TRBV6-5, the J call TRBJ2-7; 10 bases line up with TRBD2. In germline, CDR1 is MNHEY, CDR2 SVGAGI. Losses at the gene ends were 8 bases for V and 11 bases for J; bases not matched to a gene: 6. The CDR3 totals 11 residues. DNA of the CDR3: TGTGCCAGCGGACCCGGGACTAGCGAGTACTTC. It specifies CASGPGTSEYF.

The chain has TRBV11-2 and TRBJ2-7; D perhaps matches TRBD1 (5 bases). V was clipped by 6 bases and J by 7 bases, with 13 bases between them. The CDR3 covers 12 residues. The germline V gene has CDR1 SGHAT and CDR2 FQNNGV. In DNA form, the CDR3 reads TGTGCCAGCAGTCAAGGGGTCGGGGAGCAGTACTTC. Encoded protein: CASSQGVGEQYF.

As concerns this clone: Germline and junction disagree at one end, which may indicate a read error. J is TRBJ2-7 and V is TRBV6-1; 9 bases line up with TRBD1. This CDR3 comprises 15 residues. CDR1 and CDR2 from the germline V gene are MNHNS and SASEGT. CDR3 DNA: TGTGCCATCAGTCCTAATACCGGGACAGGGAGGGAGCAGTACTTC. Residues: CAISPNTGTGREQYF.

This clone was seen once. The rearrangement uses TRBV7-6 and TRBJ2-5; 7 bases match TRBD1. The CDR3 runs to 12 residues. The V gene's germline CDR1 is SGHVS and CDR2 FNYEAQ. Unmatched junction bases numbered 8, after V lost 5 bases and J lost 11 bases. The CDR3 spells CASSAQGEEQYF. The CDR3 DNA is TGTGCCAGCAGCGCTCAGGGGGAAGAGCAGTACTTC.

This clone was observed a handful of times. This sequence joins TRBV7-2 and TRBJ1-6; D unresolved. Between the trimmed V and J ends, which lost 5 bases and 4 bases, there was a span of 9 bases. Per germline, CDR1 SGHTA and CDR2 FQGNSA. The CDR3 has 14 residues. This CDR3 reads CASSLGGYNSPLHF. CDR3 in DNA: TGTGCCAGCAGCCTGGGAGGATATAATTCACCCCTCCACTTT.

This chain's CDR3 is CASSSRGTANTEAFF. The CDR3 region has the DNA TGTGCCAGCAGCTCCCGAGGGACAGCGAACACTGAAGCTTTCTTT. The chain joins TRBV28 to TRBJ1-1; TRBD1 aligns across 7 bases. This CDR3 is 15 amino acids long. After removal of 6 bases from V and 1 base from J, the junction contained 8 bases not matched to a gene. Per the germline V gene, CDR1 is MDHEN and CDR2 is SYDVKM.

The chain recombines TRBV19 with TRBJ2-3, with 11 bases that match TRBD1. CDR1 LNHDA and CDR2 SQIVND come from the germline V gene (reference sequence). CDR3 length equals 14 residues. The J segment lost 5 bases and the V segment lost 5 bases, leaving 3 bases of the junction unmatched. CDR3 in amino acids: CASSPGQGVDTQYF. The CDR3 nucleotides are TGTGCCAGTAGTCCGGGACAGGGGGTAGATACGCAGTATTTT. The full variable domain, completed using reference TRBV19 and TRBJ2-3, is DGGITQSPKYLFRKEGQNVTLSCEQNLNHDAMYWYRQDPGQGLRLIYYSQIVNDFQKGDIAEGYSVSREKKESFPLTVTSAQKNPTAFYLCASSPGQGVDTQYFGPGTRLTVL.